This passage covers 6 T cell receptor beta chains from one sample sequenced in a study of shared clonotypes between healthy human individuals. Profiling relied on immunoSEQ multiplex PCR, and the TCRdb table lists in-frame clones only, not all of them. The table records about 2.4 million clones, roughly 93% of them present only once. The sequencing input was naive CD4+ T cells from PBMCs. As for subset: CD45RA+ positively selected. The receptors shown here come from a man between 18 and 29 years old in good health. Some clones in this sample may be carry-over from other donors' samples.

The genes are TRBV9 and TRBJ2-3; D possibly corresponds to TRBD2 (6 bases). CDR3 length equals 14 residues. The germline gives CDR1 SGDLS, CDR2 YYNGEE. The ends were cut back, 7 bases at V and 0 bases at J, with 12 bases in the middle. CDR3 amino acids: CASESGTSTDTQYF. For the CDR3, the DNA is TGTGCCAGCGAGTCGGGGACTAGCACAGATACGCAGTATTTT.

The chain uses TRBV5-1 and TRBJ2-2, with D possibly TRBD1 on 6 matching bases. CDR1 SGHRS and CDR2 YFSETQ come from the germline V gene. The CDR3 loop spans 17 amino acids. Between the trimmed V and J ends, which lost 3 bases and 2 bases, there was a span of 17 bases. Here the CDR3 reads CASSSRIWTVNTGELFF. Here the CDR3 DNA reads TGCGCCAGCAGCTCAAGGATATGGACAGTTAACACCGGGGAGCTGTTTTTT.

V gene TRBV5-8 combines with J gene TRBJ2-7, with D possibly TRBD1 on 6 matching bases. CDR1 is SGHTS, CDR2 YDEGEE, per germline. V dropped 4 bases and J dropped 3 bases, with 17 bases sitting between them. The CDR3 extends over 15 amino acids. The CDR3 region has the DNA TGTGCCAGCAGCGCAGGGGCAGGAAGAATCTACGAGCAGTACTTC. As protein: CASSAGAGRIYEQYF.

This clone was picked up one time. The CDR3 bases are TGTGCCAGTAGTACCGAGACTAGCGGGAGGCCTTATACGCAGTATTTT. Amino acid sequence: CASSTETSGRPYTQYF. The V gene is TRBV19, the J gene TRBJ2-3; the match to TRBD2 covers 13 bases. CDR3 length: 16 amino acids. V shed 4 bases, J shed 7 bases, and the junction held 8 bases outside the gene matches. Germline V CDR1 and CDR2: LNHDA, SQIVND (reference sequence). Using reference TRBV19 and TRBJ2-3 for the parts outside the CDR3, the full variable domain is DGGITQSPKYLFRKEGQNVTLSCEQNLNHDAMYWYRQDPGQGLRLIYYSQIVNDFQKGDIAEGYSVSREKKESFPLTVTSAQKNPTAFYLCASSTETSGRPYTQYFGPGTRLTVL.

This rearrangement joins TRBV10-2 to TRBJ2-7; no firm D call. Trimming stripped 7 bases from V and 0 bases from J, with 13 bases between. The CDR3 contains 14 residues. Germline-derived CDR1 and CDR2 are WSHSY and SAAADI. For the CDR3, the DNA is TGCGCCAGCACCGGCGTCATCGGCTCCTACGAGCAGTACTTC. It codes for CASTGVIGSYEQYF.

The chain employs TRBV4-1 and TRBJ2-2; D is possibly TRBD1 (6 bases). The length of the CDR3 is 17 residues. Germline lookup yields CDR1 MGHRA and CDR2 YSYEKL. V lost 1 base, J lost 9 bases, and 21 bases lay in between. The CDR3 DNA reads TGCGCCAGCAGCCAAGCAGGCCAGGGGAGTCGGACAAGGGAGCTGTTTTTT. Amino acids: CASSQAGQGSRTRELFF.